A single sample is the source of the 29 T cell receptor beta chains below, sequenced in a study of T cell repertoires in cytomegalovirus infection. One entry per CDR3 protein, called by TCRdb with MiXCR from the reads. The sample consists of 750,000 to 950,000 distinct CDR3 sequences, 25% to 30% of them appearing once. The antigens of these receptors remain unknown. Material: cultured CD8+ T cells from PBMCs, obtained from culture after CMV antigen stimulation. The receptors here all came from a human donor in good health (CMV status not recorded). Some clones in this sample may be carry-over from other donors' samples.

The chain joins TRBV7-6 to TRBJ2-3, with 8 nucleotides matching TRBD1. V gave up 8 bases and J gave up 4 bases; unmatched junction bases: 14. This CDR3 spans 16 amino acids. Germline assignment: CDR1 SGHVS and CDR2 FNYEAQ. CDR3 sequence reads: CASPPVGQGTADTQYF. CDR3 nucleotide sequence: TGTGCCAGCCCCCCAGTAGGACAGGGTACCGCAGATACGCAGTATTTT.

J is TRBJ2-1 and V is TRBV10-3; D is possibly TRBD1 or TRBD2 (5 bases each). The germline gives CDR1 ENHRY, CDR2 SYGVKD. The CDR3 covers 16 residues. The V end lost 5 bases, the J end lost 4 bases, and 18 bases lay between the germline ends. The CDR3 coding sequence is TGTGCCATCAGTACGGGAACTACAGGACTTTACAATGAGCAGTTCTTC. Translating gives CAISTGTTGLYNEQFF.

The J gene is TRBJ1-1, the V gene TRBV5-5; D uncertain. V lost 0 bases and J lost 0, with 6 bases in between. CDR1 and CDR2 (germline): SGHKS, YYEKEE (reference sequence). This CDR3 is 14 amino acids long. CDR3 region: CASSLGYLNTEAFF. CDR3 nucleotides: TGTGCCAGCAGCTTGGGGTACTTGAACACTGAAGCTTTCTTT.

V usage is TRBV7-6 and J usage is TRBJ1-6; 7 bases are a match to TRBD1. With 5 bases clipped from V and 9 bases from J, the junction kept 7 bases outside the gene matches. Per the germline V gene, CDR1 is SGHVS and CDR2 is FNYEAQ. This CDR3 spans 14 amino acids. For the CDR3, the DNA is TGTGCCAGCAGCCAGGGACAGACTTTTTCACCCCTCCACTTT. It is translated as CASSQGQTFSPLHF.

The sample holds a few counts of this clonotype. The CDR3 DNA sequence: TGTGCCAGCTCAACGACTGGGGCCAACGTCCTGACTTTC. Residues: CASSTTGANVLTF. The gene calls are TRBV11-2 and TRBJ2-6, with D unresolved. This CDR3 spans 13 amino acids. CDR1 is SGHAT, CDR2 FQNNGV, per germline. The germline V and J ends were trimmed by 8 bases and 2 bases, with 7 bases remaining between them.

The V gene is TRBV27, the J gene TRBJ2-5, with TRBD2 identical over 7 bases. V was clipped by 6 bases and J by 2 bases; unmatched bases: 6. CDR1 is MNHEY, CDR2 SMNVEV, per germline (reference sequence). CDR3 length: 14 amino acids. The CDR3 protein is CASRERDFQETQYF. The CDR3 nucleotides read TGTGCCAGCAGGGAGCGGGATTTTCAAGAGACCCAGTACTTC.

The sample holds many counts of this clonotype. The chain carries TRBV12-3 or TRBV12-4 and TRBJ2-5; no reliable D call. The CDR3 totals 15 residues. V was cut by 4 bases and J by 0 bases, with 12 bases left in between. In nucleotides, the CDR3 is TGTGCCAGCAGTTCCGGACCGACGTACCAAGAGACCCAGTACTTC. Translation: CASSSGPTYQETQYF.

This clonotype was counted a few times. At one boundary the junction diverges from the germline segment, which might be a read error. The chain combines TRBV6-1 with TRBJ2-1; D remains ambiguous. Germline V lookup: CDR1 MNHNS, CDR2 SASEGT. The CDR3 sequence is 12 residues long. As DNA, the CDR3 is TGTGCCAGCGGTGAAGCATACAATGAGCAGTTCTTC. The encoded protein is CASGEAYNEQFF.

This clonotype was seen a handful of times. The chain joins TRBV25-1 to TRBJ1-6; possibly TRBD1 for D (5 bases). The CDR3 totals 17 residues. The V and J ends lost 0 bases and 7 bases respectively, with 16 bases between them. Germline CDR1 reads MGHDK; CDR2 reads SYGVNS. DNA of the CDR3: TGTGCCAGCAGTGAATACTGGGGCCCGGCAAGCAATTCACCCCTCCACTTT. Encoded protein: CASSEYWGPASNSPLHF.

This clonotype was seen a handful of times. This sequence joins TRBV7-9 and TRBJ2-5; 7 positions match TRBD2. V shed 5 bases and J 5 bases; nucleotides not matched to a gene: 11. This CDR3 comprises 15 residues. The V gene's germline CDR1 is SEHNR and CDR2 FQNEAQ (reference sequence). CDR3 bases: TGTGCCAGCAGCCCACGGGACCCCGGGAGGGAGACCCAGTACTTC. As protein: CASSPRDPGRETQYF.

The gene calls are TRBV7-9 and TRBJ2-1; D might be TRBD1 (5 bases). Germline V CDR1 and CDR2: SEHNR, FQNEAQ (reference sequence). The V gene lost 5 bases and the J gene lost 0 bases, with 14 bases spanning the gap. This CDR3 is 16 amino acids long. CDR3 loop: CASSPRTRPSYNEQFF. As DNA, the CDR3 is TGTGCCAGCAGCCCTCGGACACGGCCCTCCTACAATGAGCAGTTCTTC.

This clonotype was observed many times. The CDR3 DNA reads TGTGCCAGCAGCTTAGTTTTCTCAGGGCTAAACACTGAAGCTTTCTTT. Residues: CASSLVFSGLNTEAFF. The chain combines TRBV7-8 with TRBJ1-1; TRBD1 might be the D (5 bases). The V end was cut by 1 base, the J end by 2 bases, with 14 bases between. Germline V CDR1 and CDR2: SGHVS, FQNEAQ. The CDR3 runs 16 residues. The entire variable domain, with the rest obtained from reference TRBV7-8 and TRBJ1-1, is as follows: GAGVSQSPRYKVAKRGQDVALRCDPISGHVSLFWYQQALGQGPEFLTYFQNEAQLDKSGLPSDRFFAERPEGSVSTLKIQRTQQEDSAVYLCASSLVFSGLNTEAFFGQGTRLTVV.

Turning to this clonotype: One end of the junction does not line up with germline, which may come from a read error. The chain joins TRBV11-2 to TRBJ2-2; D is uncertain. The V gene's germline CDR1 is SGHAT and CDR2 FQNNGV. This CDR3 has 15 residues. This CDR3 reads CASSLDLLNAGELFF. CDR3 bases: TGTGCCAGCAGCTTAGATCTGTTGAACGCCGGGGAGCTGTTTTTT.

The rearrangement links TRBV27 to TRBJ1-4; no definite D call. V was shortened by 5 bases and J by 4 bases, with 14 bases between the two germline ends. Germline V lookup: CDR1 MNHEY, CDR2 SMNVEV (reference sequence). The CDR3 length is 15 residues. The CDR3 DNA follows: TGTGCCAGCAGTCTTGTCCCCCCCAGTAATGAAAAACTGTTTTTT. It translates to CASSLVPPSNEKLFF. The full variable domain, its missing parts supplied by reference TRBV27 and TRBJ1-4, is EAQVTQNPRYLITVTGKKLTVTCSQNMNHEYMSWYRQDPGLGLRQIYYSMNVEVTDKGDVPEGYKVSRKEKRNFPLILESPSPNQTSLYFCASSLVPPSNEKLFFGSGTQLSVL.

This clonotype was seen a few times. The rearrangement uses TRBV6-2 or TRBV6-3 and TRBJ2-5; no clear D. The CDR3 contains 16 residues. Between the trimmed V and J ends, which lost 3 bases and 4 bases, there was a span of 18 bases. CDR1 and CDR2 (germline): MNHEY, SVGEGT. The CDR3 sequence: CASSYGGQTFRETQYF. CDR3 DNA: TGTGCCAGCAGTTATGGTGGGCAGACTTTCCGAGAGACCCAGTACTTC.

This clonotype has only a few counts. The CDR3 DNA sequence: TGCGCCAGCAGCCAAGAAGCCCTTCGGGACACTGAAGCTTTCTTT. Translated: CASSQEALRDTEAFF. The chain carries TRBV4-1 and TRBJ1-1; D unclear. This CDR3 comprises 15 residues. Trimming took off 0 bases at V and 3 bases at J, with 11 bases between the two ends. Germline CDR1 MGHRA, CDR2 YSYEKL.

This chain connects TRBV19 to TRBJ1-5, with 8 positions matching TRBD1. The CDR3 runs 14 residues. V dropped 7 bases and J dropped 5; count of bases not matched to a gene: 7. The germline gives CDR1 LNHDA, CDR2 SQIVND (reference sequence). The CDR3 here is CASNEDRDDQPQHF. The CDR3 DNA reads TGTGCCAGTAATGAGGACAGGGATGATCAGCCCCAGCATTTT.

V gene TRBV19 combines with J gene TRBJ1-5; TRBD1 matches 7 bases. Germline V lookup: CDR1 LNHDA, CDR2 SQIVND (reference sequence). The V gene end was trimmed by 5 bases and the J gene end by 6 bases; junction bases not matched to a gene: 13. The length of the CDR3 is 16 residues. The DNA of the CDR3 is TGTGCCAGTAGTCCTCGACAGGGTTCTCGCTCTCAGCCCCAGCATTTT. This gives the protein CASSPRQGSRSQPQHF.

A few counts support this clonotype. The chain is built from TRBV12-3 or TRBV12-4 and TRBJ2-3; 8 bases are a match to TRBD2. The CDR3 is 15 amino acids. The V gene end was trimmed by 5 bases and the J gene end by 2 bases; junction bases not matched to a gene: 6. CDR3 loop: CASSRLGGATDTQYF. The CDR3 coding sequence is TGTGCCAGCAGTCGGCTCGGGGGGGCCACAGATACGCAGTATTTT.

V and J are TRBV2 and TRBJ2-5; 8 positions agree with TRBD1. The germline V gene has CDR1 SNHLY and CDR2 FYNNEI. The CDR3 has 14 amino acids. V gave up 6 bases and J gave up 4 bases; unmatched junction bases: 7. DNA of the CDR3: TGTGCCAGCAGCGGACAGGGAGTGCGAGAGACCCAGTACTTC. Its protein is CASSGQGVRETQYF.

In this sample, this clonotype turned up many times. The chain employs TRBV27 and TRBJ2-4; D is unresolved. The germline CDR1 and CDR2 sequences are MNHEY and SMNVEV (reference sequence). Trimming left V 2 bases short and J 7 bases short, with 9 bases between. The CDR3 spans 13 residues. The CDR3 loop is CASSLGFGNIQYF. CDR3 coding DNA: TGTGCCAGCAGTTTAGGTTTTGGTAACATTCAGTACTTC.

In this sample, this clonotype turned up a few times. Here the CDR3 reads CASSHRGTEISYEQYF. The CDR3 DNA follows: TGTGCCAGTAGTCACCGAGGGACAGAGATCTCCTACGAGCAGTACTTC. The V call is TRBV19, the J call TRBJ2-7, with TRBD1 matching over 7 bases. This CDR3 is built from 16 residues. Losses at the gene ends were 5 bases for V and 0 bases for J; bases not matched to a gene: 10. Germline V gene sequence: CDR1 LNHDA, CDR2 SQIVND (reference sequence). The full variable domain, in which reference TRBV19 and TRBJ2-7 provide the parts outside the CDR3, is DGGITQSPKYLFRKEGQNVTLSCEQNLNHDAMYWYRQDPGQGLRLIYYSQIVNDFQKGDIAEGYSVSREKKESFPLTVTSAQKNPTAFYLCASSHRGTEISYEQYFGPGTRLTVT.

DNA of the CDR3: TGTGCCAGCAGTTATGGCCCGATAAGTGCGTACGAGCAGTACGTC. Amino acid sequence: CASSYGPISAYEQYV. This chain links TRBV6-2 or TRBV6-3 with TRBJ2-7; D not resolved. V was cut by 3 bases and J by 4 bases, with 16 bases left in between. From germline, CDR1 is MNHEY and CDR2 SVGEGT. The CDR3 sequence is 15 residues long.

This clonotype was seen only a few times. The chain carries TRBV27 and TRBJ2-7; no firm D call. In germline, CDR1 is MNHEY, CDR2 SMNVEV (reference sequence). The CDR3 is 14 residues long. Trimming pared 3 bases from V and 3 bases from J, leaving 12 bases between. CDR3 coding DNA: TGTGCCAGCAGTTTGAAACCGGACCTCTACGAGCAGTACTTC. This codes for CASSLKPDLYEQYF.

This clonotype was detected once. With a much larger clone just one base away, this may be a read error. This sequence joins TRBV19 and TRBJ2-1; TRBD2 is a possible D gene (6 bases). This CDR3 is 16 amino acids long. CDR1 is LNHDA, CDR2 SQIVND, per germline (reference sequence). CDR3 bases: TGTTCCAGTAGTCGGCAGGGTGGGGGGTCCTACAATGAGCAGTTCTTC. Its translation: CSSSRQGGGSYNEQFF.

CDR3 loop: CASSYKQVASEAFF. The CDR3 nucleotides are TGTGCCAGCAGTTACAAGCAGGTTGCGTCTGAAGCTTTCTTT. The chain recombines TRBV6-2 or TRBV6-3 with TRBJ1-1; unclear D gene. The germline V gene encodes CDR1 MNHEY and CDR2 SVGEGT. Between the trimmed V and J ends, which lost 2 bases and 6 bases, there was a span of 13 bases. CDR3 length equals 14 residues.

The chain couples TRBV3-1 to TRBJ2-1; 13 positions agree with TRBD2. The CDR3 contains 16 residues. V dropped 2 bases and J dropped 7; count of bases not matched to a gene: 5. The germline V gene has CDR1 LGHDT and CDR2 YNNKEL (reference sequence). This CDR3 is CASSQKLAGGPNEQFF. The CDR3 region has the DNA TGTGCCAGCAGCCAAAAACTAGCGGGGGGGCCAAATGAGCAGTTCTTC.

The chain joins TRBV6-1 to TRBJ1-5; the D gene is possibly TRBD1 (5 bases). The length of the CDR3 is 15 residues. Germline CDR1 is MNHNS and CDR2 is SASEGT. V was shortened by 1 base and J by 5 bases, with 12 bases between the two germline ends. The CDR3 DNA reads TGTGCCAGCAGTGAAGGTATGGGGCTGTATCAGCCCCAGCATTTT. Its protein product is CASSEGMGLYQPQHF.

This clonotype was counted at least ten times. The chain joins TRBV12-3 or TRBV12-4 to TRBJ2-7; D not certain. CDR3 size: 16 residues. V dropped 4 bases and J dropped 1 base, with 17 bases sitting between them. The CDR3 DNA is TGTGCCAGCAGTTCCCGGGTCCGCCCCTTATCCTACGAGCAGTACTTC. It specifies CASSSRVRPLSYEQYF.